Listed below are T cell receptor beta chains from one sample, sequenced in a study of low-dose radiotherapy and immunotherapy resistance in tumors. TCRdb redid the calling of the reads with MiXCR, one entry per CDR3 protein. The sample lists approximately 90,000 distinct CDR3 sequences; 9.4% were seen once. The source was PBMCs, collected before treatment. The receptors shown here come from a male donor with prostate cancer. The CDR3 runs from the conserved cysteine through the conserved F or W. D genes are given only for firm matches. Size is omitted from some rows. Given values are once, few, many or a class for expanded clones.

clone size	V gene	D gene	J gene	CDR3 DNA	CDR3 protein
.	TRBV3-1	TRBD1	TRBJ2-1	TGTGCCAGCAGCTATGCAGGGGGCAATGAGCAGTTCTTC	CASSYAGGNEQFF
many	TRBV19	.	TRBJ2-5	TGTGCCAGTAGTACTTCTCTCCAAGAGACCCAGTACTTC	CASSTSLQETQYF
many	TRBV28	TRBD2	TRBJ2-5	TGTGCCAGCAGTCCCCTAGGGACTAGCGGACAAGAGACCCAGTACTTC	CASSPLGTSGQETQYF
many	TRBV20-1	TRBD2	TRBJ2-2	TGCAGTGCTCCGACTAGCGGGAGCACCGGGGAGCTGTTTTTT	CSAPTSGSTGELFF
many	TRBV7-6	TRBD2	TRBJ2-2	TGTGCCAGCAGCTTAATGCCCGGGAGGGACACCGGGGAGCTGTTTTTT	CASSLMPGRDTGELFF
many	TRBV7-9	.	TRBJ2-7	TGTGCCAGCAGCTTAGGGGCCCTGGCCGAGCAGTACTTC	CASSLGALAEQYF
many	TRBV29-1	.	TRBJ2-7	TGCAGCGCCTTGGGCATTACCTACGAGCAGTACTTC	CSALGITYEQYF
many	TRBV6-2/TRBV6-3	.	TRBJ2-2	TGTGCCAGCAGCCCACTCAGACCGGTGAACACCGGGGAGCTGTTTTTT	CASSPLRPVNTGELFF
many	TRBV7-2	.	TRBJ2-3	TGTGCCAGCAGTTACACCGAAGGGGCATGGGATACGCAGTATTTT	CASSYTEGAWDTQYF
many	TRBV9	TRBD2	TRBJ2-1	TGTGCCAGCAGCGTGACTAGCGGGAGGGCCTCCCTCTACAATGAGCAGTTCTTC	CASSVTSGRASLYNEQFF
many	TRBV13	.	TRBJ1-1	TGTGCCAGCAGCTGGGGCCCGGATCCTGAAGCTTTCTTT	CASSWGPDPEAFF
many	TRBV30	.	TRBJ1-1	TGTGCCTGGGGCGACGGAGGACATAGGAACACTGAAGCTTTCTTT	CAWGDGGHRNTEAFF
many	TRBV2	.	TRBJ2-6	TGTGCCAGCAGGAAAGGTTCGTCTGGGGCCAACGTCCTGACTTTC	CASRKGSSGANVLTF
many	TRBV6-2/TRBV6-3	.	TRBJ1-5	TGTGCCAGCAGCCCCCTGGGGCAGCCCCAGCATTTT	CASSPLGQPQHF
many	TRBV21-1	.	TRBJ2-5	TGTGCCAGCTCTTCAGCTTTGGAGACCCAGTACTTC	CASSSALETQYF
many	TRBV14	.	TRBJ1-2	TGTGCCAGCAGCCATGGCCGCCCAGAGGATGGCTACACCTTC	CASSHGRPEDGYTF
many	TRBV29-1	.	TRBJ2-3	TGCAGCGTTGTAGGGGGGAGGCGGACAGATACGCAGTATTTT	CSVVGGRRTDTQYF
.	TRBV20-1	.	TRBJ1-1	TGCAGTGCTAGAGACGGGGGCACTGAAGCTTTCTTT	CSARDGGTEAFF
many	TRBV29-1	.	TRBJ1-2	TGCAGCGTTGAAGTGCAGGGGATTTCTGGCTACACCTTC	CSVEVQGISGYTF
.	TRBV27	.	TRBJ2-3	TGTGCCAGCAGTCCCCTGGACAGCCGTTTAAAAGATACGCAGTATTTT	CASSPLDSRLKDTQYF
.	TRBV27	.	TRBJ2-3	TGTGCCAGCAGTTCCCTGTCCCGGGATACGCAGTATTTT	CASSSLSRDTQYF
many	TRBV7-9	.	TRBJ2-7	TGTGCCAGCAGCTCGGGGACCCTGAACGAGCAGTACTTC	CASSSGTLNEQYF
many	TRBV10-3	TRBD1	TRBJ2-2	TGTGCCATCAGTGAACCGGACAGGGTGGGGACCGGGGAGCTGTTTTTT	CAISEPDRVGTGELFF
many	TRBV19	.	TRBJ1-1	TGTGCCAGCACAGGGTGGGCTGAAGCTTTCTTT	CASTGWAEAFF
many	TRBV28	TRBD1	TRBJ2-7	TGTGCCAGCAGTTTAAACGGCCAGGGGGACGAGCAGTACTTC	CASSLNGQGDEQYF
many	TRBV5-1	TRBD1	TRBJ1-6	TGCGCCAGCAGCTTGGGTTACGGACAGGGGACTTCACCCCTCCACTTT	CASSLGYGQGTSPLHF